This T cell receptor (beta chain) was sequenced for a study of cytomegalovirus exposure and HLA in healthy donors. Turning to the study itself: Of around 400 genotyped donors, roughly 80% grouped in the Caucasian-associated ancestry cluster.

Nominal health characterized the donors when sampled, though unrecorded immune exposures were likely. PCR involved 60 Vbeta and 13 Jbeta primers. In the study's own analysis: In a later analysis, the count reached about 75 million unique TCR beta chains, with around 10 million shared. TCRdb's table, derived via immunoSEQ multiplex PCR, lists solely in-frame clones and lacks some. V and J calls and clone size are those listed in that table; D and trimming were worked out from the DNA. Its listing shows tens of thousands of clones. Unmatched junction bases numbered 7, after V lost 5 bases and J lost 1 base. Germline CDR1 reads SGHTA; CDR2 reads FQGNSA. This CDR3 has 16 residues.

Sequenced input: PBMCs. This receptor was obtained from a girl aged 5-17 years in good health and CMV-seropositive. The rearrangement joins TRBV7-2 to TRBJ2-4, with 8 positions matching TRBD2. CDR3 bases: TGTGCCAGCAGCGCGTGGGGCGGGGGGGCCAAAAACATTCAGTACTTC. Protein product: CASSAWGGGAKNIQYF.